Listed below are T cell receptor beta chains from one sample, sequenced in a study of cytomegalovirus exposure and HLA in healthy donors. Repertoires were generated with immunoSEQ multiplex PCR, while TCRdb's copy carries only in-frame clones and drops some. Among 150,000 to 200,000 clones listed, roughly 80% were seen once. The sequenced material came from PBMCs. Receptors originate from a woman between 18 and 30 years old in good health and CMV-seronegative. Both conserved end residues are part of each CDR3. D genes are given only for firm matches. Clone size is given for some rows only: seen once, a few or many times, or a class if the clone is expanded.

clone_size	v_call	j_call	d_call	cdr3_nt	cdr3_aa
-	TRBV6-6	TRBJ2-1	TRBD2	TGTGCCAGCAGAAGTAGCGGGAGTCCACCCTACAATGAGCAGTTCTTC	CASRSSGSPPYNEQFF
-	TRBV30	TRBJ1-5	-	TGTGCCTGGAGCCCCGACGGAGGTCAGCCCCAGCATTTT	CAWSPDGGQPQHF
-	TRBV5-6	TRBJ2-3	-	TGTGCCAGCAGCCCCCAACTTAATACGCAGTATTTT	CASSPQLNTQYF
-	TRBV5-1	TRBJ2-7	TRBD1	TGCGCCAGCAGCACGGAGACCGGGACAGGTTTAATGTGGCAGTACTTC	CASSTETGTGLMWQYF
-	TRBV6-4	TRBJ1-2	TRBD1	TGTGCCAGCAGTGAGCAACAGGGGACCGGTGGCTACACCTTC	CASSEQQGTGGYTF
-	TRBV30	TRBJ2-7	TRBD2	TGTGCCTACCGGGCTCCGGGACTAGCGGGAGTAGGCGAGCAGTACTTC	CAYRAPGLAGVGEQYF
-	TRBV11-2	TRBJ2-1	TRBD2	TGTGCCAGCAGCTCCGAGGGGGCTAGCGGGAGAGGGGAGCAGTTCTTC	CASSSEGASGRGEQFF
-	TRBV27	TRBJ1-1	TRBD1	TGTGCCAGCAGTCCCAGACGACAGGGGATGAACACTGAAGCTTTCTTT	CASSPRRQGMNTEAFF
-	TRBV28	TRBJ1-4	TRBD1	TGTGCCTTACAGGGGCACGGTGCTAATGAAAAACTGTTTTTT	CALQGHGANEKLFF
-	TRBV28	TRBJ1-4	-	TGTGCCAGCAGTTTAACGATCTCGACTGATCTTAGAGCAACTAATGAAAAACTGTTTTTT	CASSLTISTDLRATNEKLFF
once	TRBV5-1	TRBJ1-4	TRBD1	TGCGCCAGCAGCTCAAACAGGGGCCCCGCTGAAAAACTGTTTTTT	CASSSNRGPAEKLFF
-	TRBV10-3	TRBJ2-3	-	TGTGCCACAAGCAGGGCTAGCACAGATACGCAGTATTTT	CATSRASTDTQYF
-	TRBV23-1	TRBJ2-4	-	TGCGCCAGCAGTCAATCGAGCGGATTC	CASSQSSGF
-	TRBV18	TRBJ1-1	TRBD1	TGTGCCAGCTCACCTCAATTACAGGGGCGGAACACTGAAGCTTTCTTT	CASSPQLQGRNTEAFF
-	TRBV5-1	TRBJ2-7	TRBD1	TGCGCCAGCAGCTTGGAGTGGACAGGGGACTACGAGCAGTACTTC	CASSLEWTGDYEQYF
-	TRBV21-1	TRBJ1-1	-	TGTGCCAGCAGCAAAGCAAGGGACAAGGACCTTGAAGCTTTCTTT	CASSKARDKDLEAFF
once	TRBV18	TRBJ1-1	TRBD1	TGTGCCAGCTCATCGGAGACAGGGTCCACTGAAGCTTTCTTT	CASSSETGSTEAFF
-	TRBV13	TRBJ1-5	-	TGTGCCAGCAGCTCCGCGGGGGGGCCCCAGCATTTT	CASSSAGGPQHF
-	TRBV5-1	TRBJ2-7	-	TGCGCCAGCAGCTTGGTAGGGGGGACAGAGCTCTTCTTC	CASSLVGGTELFF
-	TRBV27	TRBJ2-7	-	TGTGCCAGCAGTCTCGGGGGTAGTTACGAGCAGTACTTC	CASSLGGSYEQYF
-	TRBV19	TRBJ2-7	-	TGTGCCAGTAGTATTAAGGCGACAGGTCACTACGAGCAGTACTTC	CASSIKATGHYEQYF
few	TRBV7-2	TRBJ2-7	TRBD2	TGTGCCAGCAGCTTAGTCGCTACTAGCGGGTACGAGCAGTACTTC	CASSLVATSGYEQYF
-	TRBV14	TRBJ2-5	TRBD2	TGTGCCAGCAGCCTATCTAGCGGGGCCCAAGAGACCCAGTACTTC	CASSLSSGAQETQYF
once	TRBV27	TRBJ2-3	-	TGTGCCAGCAGTTCGGGTTCTATGGATACGCAGTATTTT	CASSSGSMDTQYF
-	TRBV2	TRBJ1-4	TRBD1	TGTGCCAGCAGTGAAGCGAACAACAGGGGACAACTGTTTTTT	CASSEANNRGQLFF
-	TRBV4-1	TRBJ1-2	-	TGCGCCAGCAGCCCAGATCCGAGCACAAGAGGGCATGGCTACACCTTC	CASSPDPSTRGHGYTF
-	TRBV11-2	TRBJ2-5	TRBD1	TGTGCCAGCAGCAAAAATCCGGGACAGAAAGAGACCCAGTACTTC	CASSKNPGQKETQYF